This is a list of T cell receptor beta chains from one sample in a study of T cell responses to AZD1222 COVID-19 vaccine. The repertoire was sequenced with immunoSEQ multiplex PCR; TCRdb's copy has only in-frame clones and lacks some. The table records roughly 150,000 clones, about nine tenths of them present only once. The specimen was peripheral blood, collected on day 0 of AZD1222 vaccination. These receptors were collected from an adult in good health. Each CDR3 is given with its conserved first and last residue. Each record gives: D gene, J gene, clone size, V gene, CDR3 protein, CDR3 DNA. A D gene is named only where the DNA matches it firmly. A clone size is listed for some rows: how often the clone was seen (once, few, many), or a class if it is expanded.

>TRBD1|TRBJ2-5|-|TRBV6-5
CASTEGTEWYF
TGTGCCAGCACCGAGGGGACAGAGTGGTACTTC
>-|TRBJ2-7|-|TRBV6-2/TRBV6-3
CASSTPRRLYEQYF
TGTGCCAGCAGTACCCCGCGACGCCTCTACGAGCAGTACTTC
>TRBD2|TRBJ2-3|-|TRBV27
CASSSTRGAVSDTQYF
TGTGCCAGCAGCTCGACGCGGGGGGCCGTCTCAGATACGCAGTATTTT
>-|TRBJ1-5|-|TRBV18
CASSTGTNQPQHF
TGTGCCAGCTCCACAGGCACCAATCAGCCCCAGCATTTT
>TRBD1|TRBJ2-3|once|TRBV27
CASSPRDRPSTDTQYF
TGTGCCAGCAGTCCCAGGGACAGGCCTAGCACAGATACGCAGTATTTT
>TRBD1|TRBJ1-2|-|TRBV30
CAWSGRGSWGYTF
TGTGCCTGGAGTGGCAGGGGGTCCTGGGGCTACACCTTC
>TRBD2|TRBJ2-4|-|TRBV7-9
CASSFSGTSGTKNIQYF
TGTGCCAGCAGCTTCTCGGGCACTAGCGGAACCAAAAACATTCAGTACTTC
>TRBD1|TRBJ1-1|-|TRBV11-3
CASSLDGTGGTEAFF
TGTGCCAGCAGCTTAGACGGGACAGGGGGCACTGAAGCTTTCTTT
>-|TRBJ1-1|-|TRBV19
CASASPPTEAFF
TGTGCCAGTGCCTCACCCCCCACTGAAGCTTTCTTT
>-|TRBJ1-5|-|TRBV15
CATSRGIGPQHF
TGTGCCACCAGCAGGGGGATTGGACCCCAGCATTTT
>-|TRBJ1-4|-|TRBV23-1
CASSRAAPQSNEKLFF
TGCGCCAGCAGCCGCGCGGCCCCGCAGTCTAATGAAAAACTGTTTTTT
>-|TRBJ1-3|once|TRBV9
CASSVGGRSASGNTIYF
TGTGCCAGCAGCGTAGGAGGCAGATCAGCCTCTGGAAACACCATATATTTT
>TRBD2|TRBJ2-3|-|TRBV3-1/TRBV3-2
CASSQGPRGGRDTQYF
TGTGCCAGCAGCCAAGGACCGCGGGGGGGCCGAGATACGCAGTATTTT
>TRBD1|TRBJ1-6|-|TRBV19
CASSMVAGGFSYNSPLHF
TGTGCCAGTAGTATGGTGGCAGGGGGCTTCTCCTATAATTCACCCCTCCACTTT
>TRBD1|TRBJ1-2|-|TRBV30
CAWSGQGAHGYTF
TGTGCCTGGAGCGGACAGGGGGCTCACGGCTACACCTTC
>TRBD2|TRBJ2-1|-|TRBV4-3
CASSHPTGLAESNEQFF
TGCGCCAGCAGCCACCCAACAGGACTAGCGGAGTCTAATGAGCAGTTCTTC